The clone carrying this TCR beta chain was counted at least ten times. Its antigen is unknown. The sample comes from a study of T-cell memory formation after mild COVID-19. Germline CDR1 is SGHRS and CDR2 is YFSETQ. Trimming removed 4 bases from V and 4 bases from J, with 11 bases in between. The CDR3 is 13 amino acids. General study points: Pre-infection memory showed some responding clones, and this suggested that cross-reactive memory joined.

The authors produced TCR alpha and TCR beta cDNA libraries with sample barcodes and UMIs by 5'RACE using constant-segment primers. TCRdb passed the 5' RACE reads through MiXCR, listing each CDR3 protein once. The sample has 100,000 to 150,000 distinct CDR3 sequences, 5% to 6.5% seen once. The TCR comes from an adult woman who had mild COVID-19 (a few samples of this study predate the infection). Cell type and time point are not known. The sample was PBMCs or a T cell subset sorted from them (not recorded which). The chain employs TRBV5-1 and TRBJ2-5; the D gene could be TRBD1 or TRBD2 (5 bases each). The CDR3 bases are TGCGCCAGCAGCCCCCCGGGGCGAGAGACCCAGTACTTC. As protein: CASSPPGRETQYF.